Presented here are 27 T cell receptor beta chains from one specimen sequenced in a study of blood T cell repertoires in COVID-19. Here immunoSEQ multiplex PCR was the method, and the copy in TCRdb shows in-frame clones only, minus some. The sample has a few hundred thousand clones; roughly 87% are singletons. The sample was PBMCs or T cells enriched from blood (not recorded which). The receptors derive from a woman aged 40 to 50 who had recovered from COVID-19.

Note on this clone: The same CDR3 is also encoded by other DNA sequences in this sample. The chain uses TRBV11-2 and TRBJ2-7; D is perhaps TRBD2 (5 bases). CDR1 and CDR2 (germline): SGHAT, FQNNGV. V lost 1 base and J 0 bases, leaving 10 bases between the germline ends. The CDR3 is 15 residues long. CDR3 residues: CASSLAGISSYEQYF. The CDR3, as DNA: TGTGCCAGCAGCTTAGCGGGGATAAGCTCCTACGAGCAGTACTTC.

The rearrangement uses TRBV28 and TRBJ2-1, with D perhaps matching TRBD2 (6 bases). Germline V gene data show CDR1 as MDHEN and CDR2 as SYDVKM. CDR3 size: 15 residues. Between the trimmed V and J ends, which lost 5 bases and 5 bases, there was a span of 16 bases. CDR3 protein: CASSSPGSLDNEQFF. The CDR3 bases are TGTGCCAGCAGTAGCCCCGGGAGTCTGGACAATGAGCAGTTCTTC.

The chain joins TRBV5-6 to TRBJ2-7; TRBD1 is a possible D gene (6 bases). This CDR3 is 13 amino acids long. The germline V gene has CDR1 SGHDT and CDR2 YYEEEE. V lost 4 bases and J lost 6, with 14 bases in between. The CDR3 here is CASSPGTIGEQYF. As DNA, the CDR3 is TGTGCCAGCAGCCCCGGGACAATAGGCGAGCAGTACTTC. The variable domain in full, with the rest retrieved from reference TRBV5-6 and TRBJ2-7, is DAGVTQSPTHLIKTRGQQVTLRCSPKSGHDTVSWYQQALGQGPQFIFQYYEEEERQRGNFPDRFSGHQFPNYSSELNVNALLLGDSALYLCASSPGTIGEQYFGPGTRLTVT.

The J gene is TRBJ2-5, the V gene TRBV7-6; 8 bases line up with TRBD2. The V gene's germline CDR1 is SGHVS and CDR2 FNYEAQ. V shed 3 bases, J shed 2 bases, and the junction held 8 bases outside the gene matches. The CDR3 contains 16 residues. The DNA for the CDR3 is TGTGCCAGCAGCTTCCTTACGGGGGGGCAGCAAGAGACCCAGTACTTC. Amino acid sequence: CASSFLTGGQQETQYF.

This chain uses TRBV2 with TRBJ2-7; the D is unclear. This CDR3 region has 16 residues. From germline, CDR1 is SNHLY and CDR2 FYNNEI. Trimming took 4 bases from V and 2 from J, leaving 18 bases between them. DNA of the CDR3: TGTGCCAGCAGTGCGATATCGGGTACGGTAACCTACGAGCAGTACTTC. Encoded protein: CASSAISGTVTYEQYF.

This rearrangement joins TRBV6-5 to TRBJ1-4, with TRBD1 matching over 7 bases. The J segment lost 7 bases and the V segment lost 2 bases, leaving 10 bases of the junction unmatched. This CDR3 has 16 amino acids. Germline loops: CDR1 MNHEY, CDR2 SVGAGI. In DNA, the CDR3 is TGTGCCAGCAGTTACCAAACAGGGGCCCCTGGTGAAAAACTGTTTTTT. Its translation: CASSYQTGAPGEKLFF.

CDR3 DNA sequence: TGTGCCAGCAGTCCAACACAGGGGAATGAAAAACTGTTTTTT. This gives the protein CASSPTQGNEKLFF. This chain uses TRBV27 with TRBJ1-4; 7 bases line up with TRBD1. In germline, CDR1 is MNHEY, CDR2 SMNVEV (reference sequence). J gave up 5 bases and V 5 bases, and 5 bases lay outside the gene matches. CDR3 size: 14 residues.

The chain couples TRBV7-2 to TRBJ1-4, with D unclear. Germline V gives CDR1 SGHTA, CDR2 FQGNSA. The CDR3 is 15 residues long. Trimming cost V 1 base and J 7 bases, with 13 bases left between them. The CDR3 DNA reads TGTGCCAGCAGCTTAGTGCGGGGAATAGGTGAAAAACTGTTTTTT. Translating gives CASSLVRGIGEKLFF.

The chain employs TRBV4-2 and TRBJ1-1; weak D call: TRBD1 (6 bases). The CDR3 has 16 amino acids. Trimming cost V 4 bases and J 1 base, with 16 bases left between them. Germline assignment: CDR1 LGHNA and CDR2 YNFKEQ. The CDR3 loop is CASSRSEDRRNTEAFF. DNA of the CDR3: TGTGCCAGCAGCCGCTCCGAGGACAGACGGAACACTGAAGCTTTCTTT.

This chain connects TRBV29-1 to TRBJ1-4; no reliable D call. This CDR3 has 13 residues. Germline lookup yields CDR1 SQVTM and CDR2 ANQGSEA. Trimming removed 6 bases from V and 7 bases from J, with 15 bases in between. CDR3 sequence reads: CSVAGSGGEKLFF. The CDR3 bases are TGCAGCGTGGCTGGCAGCGGCGGTGAAAAACTGTTTTTT. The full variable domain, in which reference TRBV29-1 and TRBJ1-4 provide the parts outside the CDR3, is SAVISQKPSRDICQRGTSLTIQCQVDSQVTMMFWYRQQPGQSLTLIATANQGSEATYESGFVIDKFPISRPNLTFSTLTVSNMSPEDSSIYLCSVAGSGGEKLFFGSGTQLSVL.

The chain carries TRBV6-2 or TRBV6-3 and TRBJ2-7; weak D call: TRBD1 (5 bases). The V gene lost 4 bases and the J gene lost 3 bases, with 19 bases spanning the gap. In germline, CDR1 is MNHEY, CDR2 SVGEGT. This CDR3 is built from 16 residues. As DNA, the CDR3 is TGTGCCAGCAGTTCCGCTTGGGGCCGGGCAAGCTACGAGCAGTACTTC. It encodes CASSSAWGRASYEQYF.

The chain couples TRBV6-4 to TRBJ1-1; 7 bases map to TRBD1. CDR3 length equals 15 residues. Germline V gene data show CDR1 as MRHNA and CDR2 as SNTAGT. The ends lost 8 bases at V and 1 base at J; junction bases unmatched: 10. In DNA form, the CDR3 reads TGTGCCAGCCAAATACCGGGACAGCCGAACACTGAAGCTTTCTTT. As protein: CASQIPGQPNTEAFF.

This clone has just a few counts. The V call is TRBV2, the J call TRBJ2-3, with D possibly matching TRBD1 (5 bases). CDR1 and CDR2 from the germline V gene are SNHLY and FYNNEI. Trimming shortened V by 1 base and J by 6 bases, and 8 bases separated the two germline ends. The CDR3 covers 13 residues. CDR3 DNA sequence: TGTGCCAGCAGTGAAGATAAGGGGGATACGCAGTATTTT. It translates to CASSEDKGDTQYF.

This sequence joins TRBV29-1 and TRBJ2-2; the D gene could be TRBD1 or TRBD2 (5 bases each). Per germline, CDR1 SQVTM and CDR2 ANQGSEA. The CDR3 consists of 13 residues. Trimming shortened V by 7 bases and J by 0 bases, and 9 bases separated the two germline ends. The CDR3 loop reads CSGGPTNTGELFF. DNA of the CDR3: TGCAGCGGGGGACCTACGAACACCGGGGAGCTGTTTTTT.

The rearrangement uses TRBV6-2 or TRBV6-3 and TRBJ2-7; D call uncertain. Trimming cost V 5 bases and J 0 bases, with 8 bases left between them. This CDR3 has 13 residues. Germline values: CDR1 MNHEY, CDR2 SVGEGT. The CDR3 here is CASSQDSSYEQYF. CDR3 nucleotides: TGTGCCAGCAGTCAGGATAGCTCCTACGAGCAGTACTTC.

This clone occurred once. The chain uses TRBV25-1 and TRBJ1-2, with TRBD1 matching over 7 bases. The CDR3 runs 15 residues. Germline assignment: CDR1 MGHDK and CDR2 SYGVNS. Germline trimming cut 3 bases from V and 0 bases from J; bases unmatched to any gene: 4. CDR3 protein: CASSEPGTANYGYTF. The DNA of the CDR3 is TGTGCCAGCAGTGAGCCGGGGACAGCTAACTATGGCTACACCTTC.

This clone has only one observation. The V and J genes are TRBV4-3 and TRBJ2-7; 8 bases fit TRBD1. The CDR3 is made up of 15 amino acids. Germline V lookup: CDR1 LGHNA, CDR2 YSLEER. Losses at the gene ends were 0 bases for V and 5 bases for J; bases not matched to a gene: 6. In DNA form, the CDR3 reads TGCGCCAGCAGCCAAGAAGTACAGGGGGTAAACGAGCAGTACTTC. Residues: CASSQEVQGVNEQYF.

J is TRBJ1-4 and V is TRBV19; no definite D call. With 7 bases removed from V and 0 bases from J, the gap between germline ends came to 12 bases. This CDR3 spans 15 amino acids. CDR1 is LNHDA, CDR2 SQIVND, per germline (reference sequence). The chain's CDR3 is CASKTGGPTNEKLFF. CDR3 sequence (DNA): TGTGCCAGTAAGACGGGAGGGCCAACTAATGAAAAACTGTTTTTT.

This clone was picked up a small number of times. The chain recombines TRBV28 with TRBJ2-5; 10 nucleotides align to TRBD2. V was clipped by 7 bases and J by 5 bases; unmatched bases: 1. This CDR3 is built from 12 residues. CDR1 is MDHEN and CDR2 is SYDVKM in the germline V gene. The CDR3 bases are TGTGCCAGCAAGGGACTAGCGGAGACCCAGTACTTC. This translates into CASKGLAETQYF.

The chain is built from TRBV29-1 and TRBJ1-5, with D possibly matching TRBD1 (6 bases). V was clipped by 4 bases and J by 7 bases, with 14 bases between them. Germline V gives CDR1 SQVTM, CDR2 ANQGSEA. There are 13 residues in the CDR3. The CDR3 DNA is TGCAGCGTTGCCGGGGGGGCCGGGCAGCCCCAGCATTTT. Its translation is CSVAGGAGQPQHF.

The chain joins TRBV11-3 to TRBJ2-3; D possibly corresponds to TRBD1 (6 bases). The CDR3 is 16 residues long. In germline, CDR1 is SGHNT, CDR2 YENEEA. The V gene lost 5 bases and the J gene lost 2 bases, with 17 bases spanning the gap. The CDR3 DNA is TGTGCCAGCAGCCCCAGGGGCGGTTCCGCCACAGATACGCAGTATTTT. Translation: CASSPRGGSATDTQYF.

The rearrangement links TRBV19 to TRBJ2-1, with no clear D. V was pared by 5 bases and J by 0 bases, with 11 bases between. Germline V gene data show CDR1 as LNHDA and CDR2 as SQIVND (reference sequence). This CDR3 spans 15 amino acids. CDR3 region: CASSVSFDSYNEQFF. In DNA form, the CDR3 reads TGTGCCAGTAGTGTGAGTTTCGACTCCTACAATGAGCAGTTCTTC.

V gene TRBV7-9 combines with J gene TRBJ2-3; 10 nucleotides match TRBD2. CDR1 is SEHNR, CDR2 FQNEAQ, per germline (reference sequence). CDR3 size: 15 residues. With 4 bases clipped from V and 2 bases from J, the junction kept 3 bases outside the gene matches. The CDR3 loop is CASSSGTSVTDTQYF. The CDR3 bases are TGTGCCAGCAGCTCCGGGACTAGCGTCACAGATACGCAGTATTTT.

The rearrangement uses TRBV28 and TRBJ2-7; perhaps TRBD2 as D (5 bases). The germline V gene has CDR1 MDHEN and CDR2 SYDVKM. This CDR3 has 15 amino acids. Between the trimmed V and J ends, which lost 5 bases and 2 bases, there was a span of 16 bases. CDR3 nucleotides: TGTGCCAGCAGTGTCGAGGGCCTACTTACCTACGAGCAGTACTTC. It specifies CASSVEGLLTYEQYF. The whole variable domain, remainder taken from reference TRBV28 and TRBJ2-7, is DVKVTQSSRYLVKRTGEKVFLECVQDMDHENMFWYRQDPGLGLRLIYFSYDVKMKEKGDIPEGYSVSREKKERFSLILESASTNQTSMYLCASSVEGLLTYEQYFGPGTRLTVT.

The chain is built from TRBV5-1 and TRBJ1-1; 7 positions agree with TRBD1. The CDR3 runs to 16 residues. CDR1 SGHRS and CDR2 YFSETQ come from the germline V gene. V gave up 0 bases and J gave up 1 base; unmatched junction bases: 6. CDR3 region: CASSLEGGPGNTEAFF. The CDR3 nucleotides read TGCGCCAGCAGCTTGGAAGGGGGCCCAGGGAACACTGAAGCTTTCTTT. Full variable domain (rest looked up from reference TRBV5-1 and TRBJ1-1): KAGVTQTPRYLIKTRGQQVTLSCSPISGHRSVSWYQQTPGQGLQFLFEYFSETQRNKGNFPGRFSGRQFSNSRSEMNVSTLELGDSALYLCASSLEGGPGNTEAFFGQGTRLTVV.

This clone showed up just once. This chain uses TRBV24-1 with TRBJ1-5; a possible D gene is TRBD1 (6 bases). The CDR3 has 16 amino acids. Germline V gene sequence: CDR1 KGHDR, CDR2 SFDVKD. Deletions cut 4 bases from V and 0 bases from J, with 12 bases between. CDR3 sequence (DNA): TGTGCCACCAGTGACCCCGGGACACCTAGCAATCAGCCCCAGCATTTT. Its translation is CATSDPGTPSNQPQHF.

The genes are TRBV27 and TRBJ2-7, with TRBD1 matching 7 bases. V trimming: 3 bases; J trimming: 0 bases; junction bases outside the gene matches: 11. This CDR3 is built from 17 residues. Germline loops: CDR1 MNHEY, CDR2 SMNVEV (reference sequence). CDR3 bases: TGTGCCAGCAGTTTCCGGGGACAGCCTGGCCCCTCCTACGAGCAGTACTTC. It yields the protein CASSFRGQPGPSYEQYF.